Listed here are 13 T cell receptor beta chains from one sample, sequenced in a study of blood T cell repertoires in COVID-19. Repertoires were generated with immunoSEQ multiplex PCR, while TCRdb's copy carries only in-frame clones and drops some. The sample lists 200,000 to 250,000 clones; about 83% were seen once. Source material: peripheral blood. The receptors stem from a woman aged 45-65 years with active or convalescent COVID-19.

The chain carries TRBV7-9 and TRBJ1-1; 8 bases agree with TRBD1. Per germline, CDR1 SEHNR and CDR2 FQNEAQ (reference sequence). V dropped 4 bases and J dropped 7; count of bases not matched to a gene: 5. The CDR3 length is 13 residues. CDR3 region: CASSSRTGLEAFF. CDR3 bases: TGTGCCAGCAGCTCCCGGACAGGGCTTGAAGCTTTCTTT. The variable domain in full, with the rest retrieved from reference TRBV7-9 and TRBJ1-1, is DTGVSQNPRHKITKRGQNVTFRCDPISEHNRLYWYRQTLGQGPEFLTYFQNEAQLEKSRLLSDRFSAERPKGSFSTLEIQRTEQGDSAMYLCASSSRTGLEAFFGQGTRLTVV.

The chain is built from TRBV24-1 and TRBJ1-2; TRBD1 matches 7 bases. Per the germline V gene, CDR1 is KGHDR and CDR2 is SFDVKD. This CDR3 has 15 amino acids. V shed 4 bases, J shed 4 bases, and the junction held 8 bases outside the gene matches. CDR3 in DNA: TGTGCCACCAGTGAAAGGAGACAGGGAAGCTATGGCTACACCTTC. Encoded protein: CATSERRQGSYGYTF.

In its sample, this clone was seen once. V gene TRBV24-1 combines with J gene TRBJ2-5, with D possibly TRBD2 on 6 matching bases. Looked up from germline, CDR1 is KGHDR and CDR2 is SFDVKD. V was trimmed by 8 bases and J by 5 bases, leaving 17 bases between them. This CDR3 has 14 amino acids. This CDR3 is CATMRGRGDETQYF. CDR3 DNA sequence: TGTGCCACCATGCGGGGTCGGGGAGACGAGACCCAGTACTTC.

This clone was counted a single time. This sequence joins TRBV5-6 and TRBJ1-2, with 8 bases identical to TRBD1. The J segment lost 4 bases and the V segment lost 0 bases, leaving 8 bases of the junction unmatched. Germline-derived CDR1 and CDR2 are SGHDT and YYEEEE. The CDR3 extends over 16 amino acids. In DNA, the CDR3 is TGTGCCAGCAGCTTGGAACCAGGACAGGGTGGCTATGGCTACACCTTC. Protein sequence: CASSLEPGQGGYGYTF.

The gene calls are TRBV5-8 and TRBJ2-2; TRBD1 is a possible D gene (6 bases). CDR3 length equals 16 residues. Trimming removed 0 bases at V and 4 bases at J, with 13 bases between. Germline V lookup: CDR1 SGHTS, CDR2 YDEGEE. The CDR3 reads CASSLGSGQITGELFF. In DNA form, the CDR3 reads TGTGCCAGCAGCTTGGGATCGGGACAAATCACCGGGGAGCTGTTTTTT.

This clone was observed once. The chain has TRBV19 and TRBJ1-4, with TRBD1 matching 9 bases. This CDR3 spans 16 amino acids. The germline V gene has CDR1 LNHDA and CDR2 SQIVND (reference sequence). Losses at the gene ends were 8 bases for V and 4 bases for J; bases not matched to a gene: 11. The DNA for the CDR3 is TGTGCCAGTGGCGAACTTACAGGGGGCTTTAATGAAAAACTGTTTTTT. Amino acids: CASGELTGGFNEKLFF.

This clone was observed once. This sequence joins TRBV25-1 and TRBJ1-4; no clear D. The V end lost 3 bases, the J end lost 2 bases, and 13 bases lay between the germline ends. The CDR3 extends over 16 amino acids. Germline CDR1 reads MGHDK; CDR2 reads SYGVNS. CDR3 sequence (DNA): TGTGCCAGCAGTGAGGAGAAGGTTCATACTAATGAAAAACTGTTTTTT. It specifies CASSEEKVHTNEKLFF.

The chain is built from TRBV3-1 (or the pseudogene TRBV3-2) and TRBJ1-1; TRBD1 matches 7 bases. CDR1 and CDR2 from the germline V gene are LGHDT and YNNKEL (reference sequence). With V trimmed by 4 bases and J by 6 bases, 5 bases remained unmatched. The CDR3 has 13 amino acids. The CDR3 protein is CASSRYQGAEAFF. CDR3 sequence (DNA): TGTGCCAGCAGCCGCTACCAGGGGGCTGAAGCTTTCTTT.

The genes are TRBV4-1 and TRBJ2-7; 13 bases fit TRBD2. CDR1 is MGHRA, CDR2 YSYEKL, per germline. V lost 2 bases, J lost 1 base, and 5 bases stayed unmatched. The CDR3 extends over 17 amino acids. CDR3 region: CASSQSGTSGVSYEQYF. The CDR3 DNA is TGCGCCAGCAGCCAATCCGGGACTAGCGGGGTTTCCTACGAGCAGTACTTC.

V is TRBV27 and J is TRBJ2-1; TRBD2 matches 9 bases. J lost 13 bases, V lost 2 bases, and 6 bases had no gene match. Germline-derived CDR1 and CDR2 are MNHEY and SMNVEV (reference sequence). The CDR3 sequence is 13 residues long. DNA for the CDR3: TGTGCCAGCAGTTTAAGCGGGGGGAAGACTCAGTTCTTC. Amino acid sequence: CASSLSGGKTQFF.

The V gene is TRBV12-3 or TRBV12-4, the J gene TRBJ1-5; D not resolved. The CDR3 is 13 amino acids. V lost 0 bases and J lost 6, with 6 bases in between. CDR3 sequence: CASSLAAGQPQHF. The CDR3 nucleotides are TGTGCCAGCAGTTTAGCGGCGGGTCAGCCCCAGCATTTT.

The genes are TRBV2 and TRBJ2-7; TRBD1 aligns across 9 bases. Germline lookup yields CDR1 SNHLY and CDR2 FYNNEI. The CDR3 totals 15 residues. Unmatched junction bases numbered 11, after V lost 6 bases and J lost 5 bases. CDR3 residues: CASSQPGQGRDEQYF. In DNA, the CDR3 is TGTGCCAGCAGCCAACCGGGACAGGGACGAGACGAGCAGTACTTC. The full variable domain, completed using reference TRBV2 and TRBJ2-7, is EPEVTQTPSHQVTQMGQEVILRCVPISNHLYFYWYRQILGQKVEFLVSFYNNEISEKSEIFDDQFSVERPDGSNFTLKIRSTKLEDSAMYFCASSQPGQGRDEQYFGPGTRLTVT.

CDR3 sequence (DNA): TGCAGCGTTGGATTTAGCGGGAGTACCACCGGGGAGCTGTTTTTT. This encodes CSVGFSGSTTGELFF. The V gene is TRBV29-1, the J gene TRBJ2-2; 9 nucleotides line up with TRBD2. There are 15 residues in the CDR3. Per the germline V gene, CDR1 is SQVTM and CDR2 is ANQGSEA. Germline trimming cut 4 bases from V and 4 bases from J; bases unmatched to any gene: 7.